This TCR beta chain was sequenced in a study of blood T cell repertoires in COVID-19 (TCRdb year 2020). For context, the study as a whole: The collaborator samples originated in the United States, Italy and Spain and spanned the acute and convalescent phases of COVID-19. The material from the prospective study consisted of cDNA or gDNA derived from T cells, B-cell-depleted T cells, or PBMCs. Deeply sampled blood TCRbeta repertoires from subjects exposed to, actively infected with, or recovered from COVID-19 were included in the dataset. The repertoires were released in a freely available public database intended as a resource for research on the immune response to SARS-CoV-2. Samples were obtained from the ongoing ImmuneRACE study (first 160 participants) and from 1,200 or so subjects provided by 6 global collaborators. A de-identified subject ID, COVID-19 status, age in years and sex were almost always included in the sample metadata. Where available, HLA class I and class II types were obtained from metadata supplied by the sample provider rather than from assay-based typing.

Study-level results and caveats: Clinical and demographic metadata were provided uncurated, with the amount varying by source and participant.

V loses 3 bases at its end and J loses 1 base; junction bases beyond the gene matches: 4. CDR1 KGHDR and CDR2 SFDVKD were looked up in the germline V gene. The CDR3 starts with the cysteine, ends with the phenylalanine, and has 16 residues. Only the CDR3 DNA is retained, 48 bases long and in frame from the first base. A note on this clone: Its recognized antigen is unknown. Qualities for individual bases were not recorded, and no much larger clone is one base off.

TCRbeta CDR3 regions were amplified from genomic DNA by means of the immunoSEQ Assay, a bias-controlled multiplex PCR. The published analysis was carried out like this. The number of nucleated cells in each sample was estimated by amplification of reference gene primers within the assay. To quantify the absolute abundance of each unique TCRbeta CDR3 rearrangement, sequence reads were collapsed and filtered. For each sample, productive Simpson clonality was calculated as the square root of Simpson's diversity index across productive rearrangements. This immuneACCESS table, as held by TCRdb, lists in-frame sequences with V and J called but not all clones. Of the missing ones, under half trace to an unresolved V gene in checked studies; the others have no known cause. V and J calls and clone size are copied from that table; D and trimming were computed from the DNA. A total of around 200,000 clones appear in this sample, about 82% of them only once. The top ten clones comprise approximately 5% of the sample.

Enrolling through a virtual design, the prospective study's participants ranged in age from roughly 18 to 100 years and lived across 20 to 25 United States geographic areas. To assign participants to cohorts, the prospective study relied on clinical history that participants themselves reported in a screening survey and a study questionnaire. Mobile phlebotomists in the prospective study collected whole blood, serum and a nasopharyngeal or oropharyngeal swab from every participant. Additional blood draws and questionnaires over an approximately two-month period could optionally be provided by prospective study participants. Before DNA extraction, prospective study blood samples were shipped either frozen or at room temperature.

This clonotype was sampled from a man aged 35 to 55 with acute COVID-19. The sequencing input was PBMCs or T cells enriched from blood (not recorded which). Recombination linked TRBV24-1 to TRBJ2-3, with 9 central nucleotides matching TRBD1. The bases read TGTGCCACCAGTGATCAGTACAGGGGGCGCACAGATACGCAGTATTTT. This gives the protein CATSDQYRGRTDTQYF.